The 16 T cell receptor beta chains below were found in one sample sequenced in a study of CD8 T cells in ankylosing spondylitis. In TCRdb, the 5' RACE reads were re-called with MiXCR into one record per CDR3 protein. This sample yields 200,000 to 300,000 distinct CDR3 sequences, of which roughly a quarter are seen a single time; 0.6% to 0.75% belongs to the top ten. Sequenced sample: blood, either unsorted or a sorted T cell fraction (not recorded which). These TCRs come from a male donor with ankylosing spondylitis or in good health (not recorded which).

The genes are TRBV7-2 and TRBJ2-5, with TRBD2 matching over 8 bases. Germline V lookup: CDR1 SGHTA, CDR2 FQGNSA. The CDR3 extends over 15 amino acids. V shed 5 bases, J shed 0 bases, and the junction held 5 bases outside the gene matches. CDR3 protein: CASSPGGTYQETQYF. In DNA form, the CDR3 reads TGTGCCAGCAGCCCGGGGGGGACTTACCAAGAGACCCAGTACTTC.

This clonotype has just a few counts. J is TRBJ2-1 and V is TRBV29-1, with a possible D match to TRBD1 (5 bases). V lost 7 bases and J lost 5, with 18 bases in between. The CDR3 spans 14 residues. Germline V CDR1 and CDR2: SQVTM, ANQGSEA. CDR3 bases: TGCAGCGCCAGAAGGGGTGGGTGGGACAATGAGCAGTTCTTC. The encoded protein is CSARRGGWDNEQFF.

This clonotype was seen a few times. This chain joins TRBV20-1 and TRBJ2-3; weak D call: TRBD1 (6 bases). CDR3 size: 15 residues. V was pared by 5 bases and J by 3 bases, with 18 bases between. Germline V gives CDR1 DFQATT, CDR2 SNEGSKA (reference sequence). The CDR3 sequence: CSAPRDNRLTDTQYF. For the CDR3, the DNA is TGCAGTGCTCCCCGGGACAACCGGCTGACAGATACGCAGTATTTT.

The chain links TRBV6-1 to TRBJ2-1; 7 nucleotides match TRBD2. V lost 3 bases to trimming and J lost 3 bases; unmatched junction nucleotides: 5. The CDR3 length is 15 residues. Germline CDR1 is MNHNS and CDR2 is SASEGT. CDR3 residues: CASSDGRDYYNEQFF. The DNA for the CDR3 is TGTGCCAGCAGTGACGGACGGGACTACTACAATGAGCAGTTCTTC.

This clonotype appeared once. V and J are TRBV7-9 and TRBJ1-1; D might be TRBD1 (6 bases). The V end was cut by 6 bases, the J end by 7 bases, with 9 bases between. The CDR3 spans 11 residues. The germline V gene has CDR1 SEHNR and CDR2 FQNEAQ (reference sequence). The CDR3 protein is CASSRQVEAFF. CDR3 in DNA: TGTGCCAGCAGTCGACAGGTTGAAGCTTTCTTT.

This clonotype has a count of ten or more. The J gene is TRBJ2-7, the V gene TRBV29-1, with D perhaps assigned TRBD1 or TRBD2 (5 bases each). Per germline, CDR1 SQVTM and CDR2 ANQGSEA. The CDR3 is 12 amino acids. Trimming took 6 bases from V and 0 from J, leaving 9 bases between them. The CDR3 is CSVAGASYEQYF. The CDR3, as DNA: TGCAGCGTAGCCGGGGCCTCCTACGAGCAGTACTTC.

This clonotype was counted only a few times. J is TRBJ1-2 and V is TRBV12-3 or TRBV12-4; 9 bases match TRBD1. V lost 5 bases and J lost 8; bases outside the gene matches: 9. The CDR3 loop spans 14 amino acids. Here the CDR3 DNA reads TGTGCCAGCAGTAAAGGACAGGGGTCGATAGGCTACACCTTC. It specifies CASSKGQGSIGYTF.

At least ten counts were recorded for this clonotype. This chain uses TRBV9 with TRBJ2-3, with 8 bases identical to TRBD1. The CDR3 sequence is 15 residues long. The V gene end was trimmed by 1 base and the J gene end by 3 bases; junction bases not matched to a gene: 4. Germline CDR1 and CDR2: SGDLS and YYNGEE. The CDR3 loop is CASSVLGQGTDTQYF. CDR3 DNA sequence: TGTGCCAGCAGCGTACTTGGACAGGGAACAGATACGCAGTATTTT.

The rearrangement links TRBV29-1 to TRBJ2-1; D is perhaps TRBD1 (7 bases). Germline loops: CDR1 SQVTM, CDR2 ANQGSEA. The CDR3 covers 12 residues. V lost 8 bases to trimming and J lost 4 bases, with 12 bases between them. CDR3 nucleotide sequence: TGCAGCCAACAGGGGAGGTACAATGAGCAGTTCTTC. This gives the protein CSQQGRYNEQFF.

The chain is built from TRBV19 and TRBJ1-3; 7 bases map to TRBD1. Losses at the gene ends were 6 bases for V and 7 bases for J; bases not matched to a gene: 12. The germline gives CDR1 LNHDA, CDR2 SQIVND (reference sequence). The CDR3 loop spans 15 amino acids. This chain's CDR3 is CASSWDSLGSNTIYF. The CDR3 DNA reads TGTGCCAGTAGCTGGGACAGCCTGGGATCCAACACCATATATTTT.

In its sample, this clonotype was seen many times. The CDR3 nucleotides read TGTGCCAGCAGTTTTGGCGGAGAGGGGGATACGCAGTATTTT. It encodes CASSFGGEGDTQYF. This sequence joins TRBV12-3 or TRBV12-4 and TRBJ2-3, with D perhaps being TRBD1 or TRBD2 (5 bases each). Between the trimmed V and J ends, which lost 3 bases and 6 bases, there was a span of 13 bases. The CDR3 is 14 residues long.

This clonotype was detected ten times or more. The CDR3 protein is CASSLAGDPTDTQYF. CDR3 DNA sequence: TGTGCCAGCAGTTTAGCGGGGGACCCCACAGATACGCAGTATTTT. The rearrangement uses TRBV12-3 or TRBV12-4 and TRBJ2-3; D is perhaps TRBD1 or TRBD2 (5 bases each). Between the trimmed V and J ends, which lost 0 bases and 2 bases, there was a span of 9 bases. The CDR3 loop spans 15 amino acids.

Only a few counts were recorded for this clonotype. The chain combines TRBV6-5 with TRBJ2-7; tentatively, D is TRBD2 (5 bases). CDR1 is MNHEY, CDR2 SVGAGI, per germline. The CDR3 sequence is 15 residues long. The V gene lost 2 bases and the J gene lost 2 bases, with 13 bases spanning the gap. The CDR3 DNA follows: TGTGCCAGCAGTTACGGGGTAAAGACTACCTACGAGCAGTACTTC. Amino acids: CASSYGVKTTYEQYF.

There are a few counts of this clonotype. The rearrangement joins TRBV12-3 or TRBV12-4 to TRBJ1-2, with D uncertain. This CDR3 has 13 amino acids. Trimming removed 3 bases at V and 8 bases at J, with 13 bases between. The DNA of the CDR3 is TGTGCCAGCAGTTTTGGCGCCAGTTTGGGCTACACCTTC. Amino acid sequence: CASSFGASLGYTF.

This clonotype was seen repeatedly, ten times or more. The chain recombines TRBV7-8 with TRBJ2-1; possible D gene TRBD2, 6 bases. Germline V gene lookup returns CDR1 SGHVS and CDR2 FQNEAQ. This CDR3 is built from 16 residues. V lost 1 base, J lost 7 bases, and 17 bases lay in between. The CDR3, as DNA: TGTGCCAGCAGCTTAGGTCGGCTAGCGCGGGGTAATGAGCAGTTCTTC. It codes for CASSLGRLARGNEQFF.

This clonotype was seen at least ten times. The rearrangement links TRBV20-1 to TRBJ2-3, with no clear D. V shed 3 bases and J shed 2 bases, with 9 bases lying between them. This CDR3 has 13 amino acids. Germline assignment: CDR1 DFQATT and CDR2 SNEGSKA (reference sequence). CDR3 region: CSARDAATDTQYF. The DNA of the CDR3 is TGCAGTGCTAGGGACGCGGCCACAGATACGCAGTATTTT.